The clone carrying this T cell receptor (beta chain) was seen only once. Selection required adequate fresh-frozen tumor tissue plus more than two years' survival data. Input was roughly 2.2 ug genomic DNA, or all available if less. Here immunoSEQ multiplex PCR was the method, and the copy in TCRdb shows in-frame clones only, minus some. The data show roughly 98,000 clones, about nine tenths seen once. The data originate from a study of glioma-infiltrating T cells after dendritic cell vaccination. About the research overall: Autologous tumor lysate-pulsed dendritic cell vaccination was given between about 2003 and 2013. Three intradermal dendritic cell vaccine injections were given every two weeks.

The length of the CDR3 is 15 residues. The junction had 7 bases not matched to a gene; V was cut back by 3 bases and J by 4 bases. Looked up from germline, CDR1 is KGHSH and CDR2 is LQKENI. The TCR originated in a human donor with glioblastoma. The genes are TRBV18 and TRBJ1-2; 8 nucleotides agree with TRBD1. Sample: blood, taken before dendritic cell vaccination. The CDR3 loop reads CASSPNRDRIYGYTF. Written as DNA, the CDR3 is TGTGCCAGCTCACCGAACCGGGACAGGATCTATGGCTACACCTTC.